The present T cell receptor beta chain was sequenced within a study of T cell repertoires in cytomegalovirus infection. TCRdb re-called the reads with MiXCR, one entry per CDR3 protein. The table records some 120,000 distinct CDR3 sequences, 9.5% to 13% of them present only once. This clonotype was observed a handful of times. Its specificity is not known. Sequences were obtained from PBMCs, sequenced either directly or after in vitro stimulation (not recorded which). The clonotype originates from a human donor in good health (CMV status not recorded). Some clones in this sample may be carry-over from other donors' samples.

The CDR3: CSVDLAVDTQYF. DNA of the CDR3: TGCAGCGTTGACTTAGCGGTAGATACGCAGTATTTT. This sequence joins TRBV29-1 and TRBJ2-3; possible D gene TRBD2, 6 bases. The length of the CDR3 is 12 residues. The germline V and J ends were trimmed by 3 bases and 5 bases, with 9 bases remaining between them. The germline gives CDR1 SQVTM, CDR2 ANQGSEA.